This T cell receptor (beta chain) was documented in a study of blood T cell repertoires in COVID-19. In the source study's methods: Amplified reference gene primers provided the basis for estimating nucleated cell counts. Profiled with immunoSEQ multiplex PCR; TCRdb holds only in-frame clones, not every one. The V and J calls and clone size come from that table; D and trimming were worked out from the DNA. Found here are about 300,000 clones, about nine tenths of them singletons; the top ten hold roughly a tenth. The CDR3 sequence is 15 residues long. In germline, CDR1 is SEHNR, CDR2 FQNEAQ (reference sequence). With 6 bases clipped from V and 5 bases from J, the junction kept 9 bases outside the gene matches. Before being deemed recovered, Cohort 3 donors had two negative PCRs, clearance, or symptom resolution.

The rearrangement joins TRBV7-9 to TRBJ2-5; 10 nucleotides line up with TRBD2. The sample taken for sequencing was PBMCs or T cells enriched from blood (not recorded which). The sequence was collected from a woman younger than 35 who had recovered from COVID-19. Here the CDR3 reads CASSPIAGGRETQYF. The DNA for the CDR3 is TGTGCCAGCAGTCCAATAGCGGGAGGACGGGAGACCCAGTACTTC.